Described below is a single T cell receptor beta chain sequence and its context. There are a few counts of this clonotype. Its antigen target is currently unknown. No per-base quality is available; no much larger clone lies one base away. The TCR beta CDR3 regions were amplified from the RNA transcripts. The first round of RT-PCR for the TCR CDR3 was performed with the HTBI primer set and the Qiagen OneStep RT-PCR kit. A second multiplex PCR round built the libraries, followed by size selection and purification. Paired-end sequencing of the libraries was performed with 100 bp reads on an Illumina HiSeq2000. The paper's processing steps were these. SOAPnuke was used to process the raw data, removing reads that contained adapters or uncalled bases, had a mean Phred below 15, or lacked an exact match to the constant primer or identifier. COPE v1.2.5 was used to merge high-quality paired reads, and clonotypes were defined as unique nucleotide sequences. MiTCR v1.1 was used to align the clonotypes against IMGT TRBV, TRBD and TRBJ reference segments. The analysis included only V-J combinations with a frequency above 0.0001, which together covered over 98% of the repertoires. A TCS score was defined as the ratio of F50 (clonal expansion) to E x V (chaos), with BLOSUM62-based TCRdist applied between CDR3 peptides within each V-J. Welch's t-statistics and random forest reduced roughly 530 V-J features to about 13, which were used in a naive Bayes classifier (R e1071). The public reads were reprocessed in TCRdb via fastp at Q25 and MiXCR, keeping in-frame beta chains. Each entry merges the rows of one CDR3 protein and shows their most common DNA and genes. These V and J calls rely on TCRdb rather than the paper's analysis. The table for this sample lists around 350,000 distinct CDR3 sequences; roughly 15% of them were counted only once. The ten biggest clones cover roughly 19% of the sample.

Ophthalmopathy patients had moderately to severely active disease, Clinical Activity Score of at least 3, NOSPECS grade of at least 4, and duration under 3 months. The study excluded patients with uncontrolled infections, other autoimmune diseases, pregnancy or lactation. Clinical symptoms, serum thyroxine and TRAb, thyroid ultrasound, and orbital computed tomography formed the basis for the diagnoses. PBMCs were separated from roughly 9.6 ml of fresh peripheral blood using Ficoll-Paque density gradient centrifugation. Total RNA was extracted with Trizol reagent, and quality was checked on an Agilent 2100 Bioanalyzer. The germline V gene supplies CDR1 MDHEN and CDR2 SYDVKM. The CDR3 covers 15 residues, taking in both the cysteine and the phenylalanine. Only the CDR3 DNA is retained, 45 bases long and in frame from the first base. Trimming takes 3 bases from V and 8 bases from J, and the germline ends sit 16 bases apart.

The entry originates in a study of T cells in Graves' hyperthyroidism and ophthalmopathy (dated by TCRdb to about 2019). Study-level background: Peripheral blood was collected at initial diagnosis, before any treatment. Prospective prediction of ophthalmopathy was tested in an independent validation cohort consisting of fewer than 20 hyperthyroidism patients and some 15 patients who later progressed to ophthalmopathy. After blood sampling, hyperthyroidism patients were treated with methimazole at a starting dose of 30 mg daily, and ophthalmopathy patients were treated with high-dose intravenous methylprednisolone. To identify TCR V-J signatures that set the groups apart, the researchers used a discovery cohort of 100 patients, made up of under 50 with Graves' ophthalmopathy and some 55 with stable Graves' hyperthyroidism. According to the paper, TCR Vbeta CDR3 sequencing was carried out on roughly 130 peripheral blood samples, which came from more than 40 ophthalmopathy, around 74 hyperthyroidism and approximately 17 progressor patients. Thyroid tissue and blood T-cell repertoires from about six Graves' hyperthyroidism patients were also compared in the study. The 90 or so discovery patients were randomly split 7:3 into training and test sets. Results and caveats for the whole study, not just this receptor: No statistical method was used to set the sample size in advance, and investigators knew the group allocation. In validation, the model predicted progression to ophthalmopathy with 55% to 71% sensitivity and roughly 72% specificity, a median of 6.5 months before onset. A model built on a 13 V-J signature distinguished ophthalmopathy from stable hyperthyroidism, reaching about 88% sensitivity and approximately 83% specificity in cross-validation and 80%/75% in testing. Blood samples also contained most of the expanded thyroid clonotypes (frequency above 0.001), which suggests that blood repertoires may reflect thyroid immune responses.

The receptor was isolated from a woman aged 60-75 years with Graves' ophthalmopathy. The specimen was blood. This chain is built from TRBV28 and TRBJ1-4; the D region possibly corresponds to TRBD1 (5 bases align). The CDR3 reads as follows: CASSLAANPGEKLFF. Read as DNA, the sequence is TGTGCCAGCAGTTTGGCGGCCAATCCAGGGGAAAAACTGTTTTTT.